The 5 T cell receptor beta chains presented below share a single source sample, sequenced in a study of shared clonotypes between healthy human individuals. Cells designated naive CD8 were CD45RO-negative and were positively selected for CCR7, with terminally differentiated effector memory CD45RA+ cells excluded. Measured with immunoSEQ multiplex PCR; TCRdb has only the in-frame clones, and not every one. In the table there are about 580,000 clones, roughly 98% of which are singletons. Material: naive CD8+ T cells sorted from blood. The receptors were gathered from a man aged 25-40 years in good health.

This chain uses TRBV5-5 with TRBJ2-7; D not resolved. Germline lookup yields CDR1 SGHKS and CDR2 YYEKEE (reference sequence). The CDR3 sequence is 14 residues long. Between the trimmed V and J ends, which lost 1 base and 1 base, there was a span of 9 bases. CDR3 bases: TGTGCCAGCAGCTTGTCTTACACGTCCTACGAGCAGTACTTC. Residues: CASSLSYTSYEQYF. Filled out from reference TRBV5-5 and TRBJ2-7, the complete variable domain reads DAGVTQSPTHLIKTRGQQVTLRCSPISGHKSVSWYQQVLGQGPQFIFQYYEKEERGRGNFPDRFSARQFPNYSSELNVNALLLGDSALYLCASSLSYTSYEQYFGPGTRLTVT.

The rearrangement links TRBV5-4 to TRBJ2-7; tentative D call: TRBD1 (6 bases). Germline assignment: CDR1 SGHNT and CDR2 YYREEE (reference sequence). V lost 4 bases, J lost 5 bases, and 13 bases lay in between. The CDR3 covers 13 residues. The CDR3 reads CASSPPTGDEQYF. The CDR3 bases are TGTGCCAGCAGCCCACCGACAGGAGACGAGCAGTACTTC.

This clone was detected once. The chain joins TRBV11-2 to TRBJ2-7, with D tentatively TRBD1 (5 bases). The V gene lost 2 bases and the J gene lost 3 bases, with 17 bases spanning the gap. This CDR3 comprises 16 residues. CDR1 SGHAT and CDR2 FQNNGV come from the germline V gene. The DNA for the CDR3 is TGTGCCAGCAGCTTATTCCCAAAGGGGATAAGCTACGAGCAGTACTTC. The encoded protein is CASSLFPKGISYEQYF.

The V and J genes are TRBV5-1 and TRBJ1-1; D is undetermined. Deletions cut 0 bases from V and 5 bases from J, with 5 bases between. The V gene's germline CDR1 is SGHRS and CDR2 YFSETQ. The CDR3 runs 12 residues. The CDR3 sequence: CASSLVGTEAFF. In DNA, the CDR3 is TGCGCCAGCAGCTTGGTTGGAACTGAAGCTTTCTTT.

J is TRBJ2-7 and V is TRBV28, with 7 bases that match TRBD2. Trimming took 8 bases from V and 4 from J; bases not matched to a gene: 11. The CDR3 runs 14 residues. CDR1 MDHEN and CDR2 SYDVKM come from the germline V gene. CDR3 sequence reads: CASLVREDIYEQYF. CDR3 bases: TGTGCCAGCCTAGTACGGGAGGACATTTACGAGCAGTACTTC.